This T cell receptor beta chain was documented in a study of CD8+CD57+ T cells in acquired aplastic anemia. Looked up from germline, CDR1 is DFQATT and CDR2 is SNEGSKA (reference sequence). The CDR3 spans 12 residues. V gave up 6 bases and J gave up 2 bases, with 9 bases separating them. CDR3 and TCR beta VDJ profiling relied on a genomic DNA template. Each CDR3 protein is one row after TCRdb ran MiXCR on the reads. The profile shows some 290,000 distinct CDR3 sequences, roughly three fifths of them singletons. Sequenced material: sorted CD4+, CD8+, or CD8+CD57+ T cells (not recorded which) from PBMCs. The receptor's source is a human donor with severe aplastic anemia or a healthy control (not recorded which). This chain links TRBV20-1 with TRBJ2-3; D may be TRBD1 or TRBD2 (6 bases each). The CDR3 DNA sequence: TGCAGTGCCCGGGGGCACACAGATACGCAGTATTTT. This sequence encodes CSARGHTDTQYF.